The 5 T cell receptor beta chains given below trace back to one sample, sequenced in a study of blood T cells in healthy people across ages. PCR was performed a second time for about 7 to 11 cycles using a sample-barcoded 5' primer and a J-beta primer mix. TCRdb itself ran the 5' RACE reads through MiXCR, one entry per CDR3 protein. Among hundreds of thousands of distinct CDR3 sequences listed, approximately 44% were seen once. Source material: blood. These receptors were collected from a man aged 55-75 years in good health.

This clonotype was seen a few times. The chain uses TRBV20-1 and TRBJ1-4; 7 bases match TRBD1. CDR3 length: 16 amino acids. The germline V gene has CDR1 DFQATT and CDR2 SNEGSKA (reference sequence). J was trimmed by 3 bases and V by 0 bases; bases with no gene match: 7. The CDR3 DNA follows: TGCAGTGCTAGAGAGGCAGGTCAGGGGGCTAATGAAAAACTGTTTTTT. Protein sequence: CSAREAGQGANEKLFF.

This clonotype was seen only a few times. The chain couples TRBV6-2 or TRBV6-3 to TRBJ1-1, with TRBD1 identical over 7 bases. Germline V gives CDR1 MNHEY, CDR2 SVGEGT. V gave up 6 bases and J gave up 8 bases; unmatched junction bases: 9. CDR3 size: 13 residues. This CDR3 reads CASRMTGTPEAFF. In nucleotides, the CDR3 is TGTGCCAGCAGGATGACAGGGACGCCGGAAGCTTTCTTT.

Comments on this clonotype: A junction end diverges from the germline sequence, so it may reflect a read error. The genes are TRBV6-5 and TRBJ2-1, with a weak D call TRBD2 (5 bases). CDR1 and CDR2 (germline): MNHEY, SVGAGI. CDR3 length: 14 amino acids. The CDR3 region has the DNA TGTGCCAGCCGAAGGACTTACGGGAACAATGGGCAGTTCTTC. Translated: CASRRTYGNNGQFF.

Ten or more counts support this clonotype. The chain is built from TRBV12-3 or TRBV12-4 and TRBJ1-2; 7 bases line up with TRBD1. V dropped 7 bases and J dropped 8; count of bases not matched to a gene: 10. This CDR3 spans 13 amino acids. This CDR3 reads CASTPTGWIGYTF. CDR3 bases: TGTGCCAGCACCCCGACAGGGTGGATCGGCTACACCTTC.

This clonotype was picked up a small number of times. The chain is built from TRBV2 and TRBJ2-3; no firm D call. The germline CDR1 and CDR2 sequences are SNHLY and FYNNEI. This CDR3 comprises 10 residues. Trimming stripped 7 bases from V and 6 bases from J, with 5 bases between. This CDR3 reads CASMVDTQYF. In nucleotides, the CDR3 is TGTGCCAGCATGGTGGATACGCAGTATTTT.